The 22 T cell receptor beta chains given below trace back to one sample, sequenced in a study of blood T cells in healthy people across ages (dated by TCRdb to between 2014 and 2016). To prepare the library, 5' RACE was applied. TCRdb records Illumina HiSeq 2500 as the sequencer. A second 7 to 11 cycle PCR used a sample-barcoded 5' primer and a J-beta primer mix. TCRdb applied fastp at Q25 and MiXCR to the public reads, then kept only in-frame beta chains. CDR3 protein sequences are deduplicated, and each keeps its most common genes and DNA. Here the sample has about 1,500,000 distinct CDR3 sequences; 42% occur a single time. The ten largest clones capture approximately 7.9% of the sample. Sequenced input: blood. These receptors all come from a woman aged 18-29 years in good health.

The V and J genes are TRBV6-6 and TRBJ2-4; 7 nucleotides match TRBD2. With V trimmed by 3 bases and J by 3 bases, 8 bases remained unmatched. Looked up from germline, CDR1 is MNHNY and CDR2 is SVGAGI (reference sequence). This CDR3 is 16 amino acids long. This CDR3 is CASSYGRELVKNIQYF. The CDR3 nucleotides are TGTGCCAGCAGTTATGGGCGGGAGCTGGTCAAAAACATTCAGTACTTC.

Of note for this clonotype: Here the CDR3 omits its conserved ending phenylalanine or tryptophan, so a read error is the likely source. The gene calls are TRBV7-2 and TRBJ2-1; D unclear. V dropped 1 base and J dropped 6 bases, with 10 bases sitting between them. Germline assignment: CDR1 SGHTA and CDR2 FQGNSA. The CDR3 is 14 residues long. This CDR3 reads CASSLESTCNEQFV. The CDR3 bases are TGTGCCAGCAGCTTAGAGTCAACCTGCAATGAGCAGTTCGTC.

The sample holds a few counts of this clonotype. V usage is TRBV29-1 and J usage is TRBJ2-5; 8 bases agree with TRBD1. CDR3 length: 14 residues. V dropped 7 bases and J dropped 4; count of bases not matched to a gene: 11. Germline assignment: CDR1 SQVTM and CDR2 ANQGSEA. CDR3 bases: TGCAGCGCTCTGACAGGGGAGGTGGCAGAGACCCAGTACTTC. Encoded protein: CSALTGEVAETQYF. The full variable domain, in which reference TRBV29-1 and TRBJ2-5 provide the parts outside the CDR3, is SAVISQKPSRDICQRGTSLTIQCQVDSQVTMMFWYRQQPGQSLTLIATANQGSEATYESGFVIDKFPISRPNLTFSTLTVSNMSPEDSSIYLCSALTGEVAETQYFGPGTRLLVL.

This clonotype appeared a few times. CDR3 in amino acids: CASSLSPGKSSYEQYF. In DNA form, the CDR3 reads TGTGCCAGCAGCCTGAGCCCAGGGAAGAGCTCCTACGAGCAGTACTTC. The chain combines TRBV2 with TRBJ2-7, with a weak D call TRBD1 (5 bases). Germline-derived CDR1 and CDR2 are SNHLY and FYNNEI. The V and J ends lost 6 bases and 0 bases respectively, with 18 bases between them. This CDR3 contains 16 residues.

This clonotype has only a few counts. V and J are TRBV24-1 and TRBJ1-2; D call uncertain. CDR1 and CDR2 from the germline V gene are KGHDR and SFDVKD. V was trimmed by 6 bases and J by 4 bases, leaving 5 bases between them. The length of the CDR3 is 11 residues. CDR3 region: CATSYSYGYTF. CDR3 DNA: TGTGCCACCAGTTACAGCTATGGCTACACCTTC.

This chain connects TRBV6-1 to TRBJ1-1; TRBD1 might be the D (5 bases). Deletions cut 8 bases from V and 1 base from J, with 14 bases between. The CDR3 has 14 residues. Germline V gene sequence: CDR1 MNHNS, CDR2 SASEGT. The CDR3 nucleotides are TGTGCCAGCGCGACAGAAGGAGCGAACACTGAAGCTTTCTTT. Amino acid sequence: CASATEGANTEAFF.

The chain couples TRBV5-4 to TRBJ2-5; D is possibly TRBD1 or TRBD2 (7 bases each). This CDR3 spans 18 amino acids. V was pared by 0 bases and J by 12 bases, with 30 bases between. Germline CDR1 is SGHNT and CDR2 is YYREEE (reference sequence). As DNA, the CDR3 is TGTGCCAGCAGCTTGGTGGGTAAGGGAGGGGGCCTGCAGGAAAGAGAGTACTTC. This encodes CASSLVGKGGGLQEREYF. The whole variable domain, filled in from reference TRBV5-4 and TRBJ2-5, reads ETGVTQSPTHLIKTRGQQVTLRCSSQSGHNTVSWYQQALGQGPQFIFQYYREEENGRGNFPPRFSGLQFPNYSSELNVNALELDDSALYLCASSLVGKGGGLQEREYFGPGTRLLVL.

This clonotype was counted at least ten times. The rearrangement joins TRBV7-9 to TRBJ1-1; no firm D call. CDR1 and CDR2 (germline): SEHNR, FQNEAQ (reference sequence). The ends were cut back, 2 bases at V and 0 bases at J, with 7 bases in the middle. There are 14 residues in the CDR3. In DNA form, the CDR3 reads TGTGCCAGCAGCTTAAACGGTATGAACACTGAAGCTTTCTTT. Its protein product is CASSLNGMNTEAFF.

The rearrangement joins TRBV9 to TRBJ2-3, with unresolved D. Trimming took 0 bases from V and 4 from J, leaving 6 bases between them. This CDR3 region has 13 residues. Germline V gene lookup returns CDR1 SGDLS and CDR2 YYNGEE. The CDR3 spells CASSVAIPDTQYF. The CDR3 nucleotides read TGTGCCAGCAGCGTAGCCATACCAGATACGCAGTATTTT.

This clonotype has at least ten counts. V is TRBV7-2 and J is TRBJ2-7; 8 nucleotides agree with TRBD2. In germline, CDR1 is SGHTA, CDR2 FQGNSA. The CDR3 extends over 13 amino acids. The trim removed 5 bases at V and 4 bases at J, leaving 4 bases unmatched. Written as DNA, the CDR3 is TGTGCCAGCAGCGTATTAGCGGGGTACGAGCAGTACTTC. Translated, it gives CASSVLAGYEQYF.

The table lists this clonotype with a few counts. The DNA of the CDR3 is TGCAGTGCTCCGGGACTAGCGGGAGGTATAGAGACCCAGTACTTC. Encoded protein: CSAPGLAGGIETQYF. The chain couples TRBV20-1 to TRBJ2-5; 15 bases match TRBD2. CDR3 size: 15 residues. V lost 5 bases to trimming and J lost 4 bases; unmatched junction nucleotides: 5. Germline CDR1 DFQATT, CDR2 SNEGSKA (reference sequence).

V and J are TRBV12-3 or TRBV12-4 and TRBJ1-1; D call uncertain. V lost 2 bases to trimming and J lost 1 base, with 11 bases between them. This CDR3 comprises 15 residues. The CDR3 here is CASSLSRFENTEAFF. CDR3 sequence (DNA): TGTGCCAGCAGTTTAAGTAGATTCGAGAACACTGAAGCTTTCTTT.

The genes are TRBV7-9 and TRBJ2-5; 14 bases match TRBD2. Germline trimming cut 5 bases from V and 11 bases from J; bases unmatched to any gene: 19. The length of the CDR3 is 18 residues. CDR1 SEHNR and CDR2 FQNEAQ come from the germline V gene (reference sequence). The CDR3 spells CASSTITGTSGSYNEQYF. The CDR3 coding sequence is TGTGCCAGCAGCACCATTACCGGGACTAGCGGGAGCTACAATGAGCAGTACTTC.

This clonotype was seen ten or more times. The chain is built from TRBV9 and TRBJ2-7; the D is unclear. The V gene lost 0 bases and the J gene lost 3 bases, with 13 bases spanning the gap. CDR3 length: 15 residues. CDR1 SGDLS and CDR2 YYNGEE come from the germline V gene. The DNA of the CDR3 is TGTGCCAGCAGCGTAGCCTTAGGGCTAAACTACGAGCAGTACTTC. The encoded protein is CASSVALGLNYEQYF.

This clonotype has more than one count but fewer than ten. The genes are TRBV20-1 and TRBJ2-2; possibly TRBD2 for D (6 bases). Germline V gene lookup returns CDR1 DFQATT and CDR2 SNEGSKA (reference sequence). The CDR3 runs 13 residues. V lost 2 bases and J lost 7, with 11 bases in between. The CDR3 is CSARSGLFGELFF. CDR3 DNA sequence: TGCAGTGCTAGATCGGGACTTTTCGGGGAGCTGTTTTTT.

This clonotype has only a few counts. This chain uses TRBV6-5 with TRBJ2-2, with D unclear. Germline loops: CDR1 MNHEY, CDR2 SVGAGI. Trimming left V 6 bases short and J 6 bases short, with 2 bases between. The CDR3 contains 10 residues. CDR3 region: CASSPGELFF. For the CDR3, the DNA is TGTGCCAGCAGCCCCGGGGAGCTGTTTTTT.

The J gene is TRBJ1-5, the V gene TRBV10-3; 7 bases match TRBD1. This CDR3 contains 16 residues. Trimming cost V 4 bases and J 7 bases; bases outside gene matches: 13. Germline CDR1 reads ENHRY; CDR2 reads SYGVKD. This chain's CDR3 is CAISVTGTGVGQPQHF. The CDR3, as DNA: TGTGCCATCAGTGTAACAGGAACAGGGGTCGGGCAGCCCCAGCATTTT.

This clonotype was counted only a few times. This rearrangement joins TRBV28 to TRBJ2-7, with 9 bases that match TRBD1. The CDR3 is 16 amino acids. Germline CDR1 reads MDHEN; CDR2 reads SYDVKM. With V trimmed by 2 bases and J by 0 bases, 5 bases remained unmatched. CDR3 DNA sequence: TGTGCCAGCAGTTTAAGGGGACAGGGCCCCTCCTACGAGCAGTACTTC. The encoded protein is CASSLRGQGPSYEQYF.

This clonotype showed up just a few times. The gene calls are TRBV5-1 and TRBJ2-1, with TRBD2 identical over 7 bases. V gave up 7 bases and J gave up 7 bases; unmatched junction bases: 14. There are 15 residues in the CDR3. CDR1 and CDR2 from the germline V gene are SGHRS and YFSETQ. The CDR3: CASGSGTMALNEQFF. CDR3 DNA sequence: TGCGCCAGCGGAAGCGGGACTATGGCCTTGAATGAGCAGTTCTTC.

The chain combines TRBV18 with TRBJ1-1, with 7 positions matching TRBD1. V lost 0 bases to trimming and J lost 3 bases; unmatched junction nucleotides: 4. The germline V gene encodes CDR1 KGHSH and CDR2 LQKENI. This CDR3 spans 15 amino acids. The CDR3 bases are TGTGCCAGCTCACCACCTAACAGGGGAGACACTGAAGCTTTCTTT. Amino acid sequence: CASSPPNRGDTEAFF.

This clonotype was recorded a few times. This chain joins TRBV15 and TRBJ1-6; possibly TRBD1 for D (6 bases). This CDR3 is built from 19 residues. Germline-derived CDR1 and CDR2 are LNHNV and YYDKDF (reference sequence). V lost 3 bases to trimming and J lost 8 bases, with 26 bases between them. The CDR3 nucleotides are TGTGCCACCAGCAGGGCTCCTTCAATACAGGGTCCAAGGGATTCACCCCTCCACTTT. It is translated as CATSRAPSIQGPRDSPLHF. Full variable domain (remainder filled in from reference TRBV15 and TRBJ1-6): DAMVIQNPRYQVTQFGKPVTLSCSQTLNHNVMYWYQQKSSQAPKLLFHYYDKDFNNEADTPDNFQSRRPNTSFCFLDIRSPGLGDTAMYLCATSRAPSIQGPRDSPLHFGNGTRLTVT.

Worth noting for this clonotype: A much larger clone lies one base from this, so it may be a read error. V and J are TRBV5-1 and TRBJ1-1; D is undetermined. The germline V gene has CDR1 SGHRS and CDR2 YFSETQ. The CDR3 length is 14 residues. V was cut by 4 bases and J by 0 bases, with 10 bases left in between. The chain's CDR3 is CASSTTVMNTEAFF. Written as DNA, the CDR3 is TGCGCCAGCAGCACCACAGTCATGAACACTGAAGCTTTCTTT.